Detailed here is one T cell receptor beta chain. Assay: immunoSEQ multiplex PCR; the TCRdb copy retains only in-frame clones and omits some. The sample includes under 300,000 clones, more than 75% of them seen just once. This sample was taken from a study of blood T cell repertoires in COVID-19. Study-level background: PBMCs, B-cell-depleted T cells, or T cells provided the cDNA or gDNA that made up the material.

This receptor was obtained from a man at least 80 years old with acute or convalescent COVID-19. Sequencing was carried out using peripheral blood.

Here the CDR3 DNA reads TGTGCCAGCAGTCTAACCTCATTAGGGGTGGCTAACTATGGCTACACCTTC. Its translation is CASSLTSLGVANYGYTF. The chain couples TRBV28 to TRBJ1-2; TRBD1 might be the D (5 bases). The ends were cut back, 5 bases at V and 0 bases at J, with 19 bases in the middle. Germline values: CDR1 MDHEN, CDR2 SYDVKM. CDR3 length: 17 amino acids.